A selection of T cell receptor beta chains follows, all from one sample in a study of T cells in localized non-small cell lung cancer. Profiling relied on immunoSEQ multiplex PCR, and the TCRdb table lists in-frame clones only, not all of them. This sample yields some 25,000 clones, of which approximately 90% are seen a single time; 4.2% belongs to the top ten. Sequencing used peripheral blood, obtained before any cancer treatment. The receptors here all came from a female donor older than 55 with stage II squamous cell lung carcinoma. The CDR3 runs from the conserved cysteine through the conserved F or W. Each record gives: D gene, V gene, CDR3 length, clone size, J gene, CDR3 DNA, CDR3 protein. D genes are given only for firm matches. Clone size is stated in some rows and not others, as once, few, many or a class when expanded.

.	TRBV19	14	.	TRBJ2-3	TGTGCCAGTGGGGAGTCCCGGGCCGTCGGGACGCAGTATTTT	CASGESRAVGTQYF
TRBD2	TRBV4-1	17	.	TRBJ2-1	TGCGCCAGCAGCCACATTACGGGGACTAGGCCCGTTGATGAGCAGTTCTTC	CASSHITGTRPVDEQFF
TRBD1	TRBV2	14	few	TRBJ1-2	TGTGCCAGCGACACCGGACAGGGGGGGTATGGCTACACCTTC	CASDTGQGGYGYTF
.	TRBV10-1	14	.	TRBJ2-2	TGCGCCAGCAGTGAGAACGGGGGCGCCGGGGAGCTGTTTTTT	CASSENGGAGELFF
.	TRBV18	13	.	TRBJ1-3	TGTGCCAGCTCACCAAACAGGGGAAACACCATATATTTT	CASSPNRGNTIYF
.	TRBV5-1	14	.	TRBJ2-5	TGCGCCAGCAGCTTGGTTGGGCCCCAAGAGACCCAGTACTTC	CASSLVGPQETQYF
TRBD2	TRBV13	16	.	TRBJ2-7	TGTGCCAGCAGCCCAGTGGGGCTAGCGGGAGTTCACGAGCAGTACTTC	CASSPVGLAGVHEQYF
TRBD1	TRBV6-8	14	.	TRBJ1-2	TGTGCCAGCAGTTACGAAGACAGGGTATATGGCTACACCTTC	CASSYEDRVYGYTF
TRBD1	TRBV9	15	.	TRBJ2-1	TGTGCCAGCAGTGGACAGGGGGGCAACTACAATGAGCAGTTCTTC	CASSGQGGNYNEQFF
.	TRBV7-9	16	.	TRBJ2-2	TGTGCCAGCAGCCCAAAGGGGGGCACGAACACCGGGGAGCTGTTTTTT	CASSPKGGTNTGELFF
.	TRBV6-5	15	.	TRBJ2-7	TGTGCCAGCAGTTACCTGGAATTCGAGGGTTACGAGCAGTACTTC	CASSYLEFEGYEQYF
.	TRBV2	11	.	TRBJ2-3	TGTGCCAGCAGTGAGGGTTATACGCAGTATTTT	CASSEGYTQYF
TRBD2	TRBV11-2	16	.	TRBJ2-1	TGTGCCAGCAGCCCTTCCTGGGGACTAGCGGGACGCGAGCAGTTCTTC	CASSPSWGLAGREQFF
.	TRBV4-3	14	.	TRBJ1-5	TGCGCCAGCAGCCAAGATTATAAGGATCAGCCCCAGCATTTT	CASSQDYKDQPQHF
.	TRBV4-2	15	.	TRBJ2-5	TGTGCCAGCAGCCCTGGCGAGCTAGTACAAGAGACCCAGTACTTC	CASSPGELVQETQYF
TRBD1	TRBV6-6	15	.	TRBJ1-5	TGTGCCAGCACCAGGGACAGGACTAGCAATCAGCCCCAGCATTTT	CASTRDRTSNQPQHF
.	TRBV6-1	18	.	TRBJ2-6	TGTGCCAGCAGTGGAGGAGAGACAGCTCGCTCTGGGGCCAACGTCCTGACTTTC	CASSGGETARSGANVLTF
TRBD2	TRBV2	14	.	TRBJ2-1	TGTGCCACCACGGGACTAGCGATCGAGAATGAGCAGTTCTTC	CATTGLAIENEQFF
.	TRBV6-5	12	.	TRBJ1-2	TGTGCCAGCAGTTGGGGGGGCGGCGGCTACACCTTC	CASSWGGGGYTF
TRBD2	TRBV5-1	15	.	TRBJ2-1	TGCGCCAGCAGCTTGGTCCCGGGACTAGACAATGAGCAGTTCTTC	CASSLVPGLDNEQFF
.	TRBV21-1	19	.	TRBJ1-2	TGTGCCAGCACCAAAAGCCTGGTGATCTGTGGGGGAAGGTGGGATGGCTACACCTTC	CASTKSLVICGGRWDGYTF
TRBD1	TRBV27	14	.	TRBJ1-1	TGTGCCAGCAGTTGGGACAGGGGGAACACTGAAGCTTTCTTT	CASSWDRGNTEAFF
TRBD1	TRBV10-3	15	.	TRBJ1-2	TGTGCCATCAGTGAAACAGGGGGCCCTAGGTATGGCTACACCTTC	CAISETGGPRYGYTF
.	TRBV6-6	14	.	TRBJ1-2	TGTGCCAGCAGTATGAGGAGGGGAAACTATGGCTACACCTTC	CASSMRRGNYGYTF
TRBD2	TRBV29-1	13	.	TRBJ2-3	TGCAGCGTTCGGGAGGTGGGGACAGATACGCAGTATTTT	CSVREVGTDTQYF
.	TRBV28	14	.	TRBJ1-2	TGTGCCAGCAGTTTAAGACAGACTAACTATGGCTACACCTTC	CASSLRQTNYGYTF
TRBD2	TRBV7-3	15	.	TRBJ2-2	TGTGCCAGCAGCACCAGCGGGGGGGACACCGGGGAGCTGTTTTTT	CASSTSGGDTGELFF
TRBD1	TRBV12-5	20	.	TRBJ1-2	TGTGCTAGTGGTTTGGTAATTGAATTGGGCGAACAGGGGCGCCTCTATGGCTACACCTTC	CASGLVIELGEQGRLYGYTF
.	TRBV28	16	.	TRBJ2-6	TGTGCCAGCAGTCCAGGCCGTATCTCTGGGGCCAACGTCCTGACTTTC	CASSPGRISGANVLTF
TRBD1	TRBV11-2	14	.	TRBJ2-7	TGTGCCAGCAGCAAGACAGGGGTAGGGTACGAGCAGTACTTC	CASSKTGVGYEQYF
TRBD1	TRBV20-1	11	.	TRBJ2-3	TGCAGTCAGGGGGAACTAGATACGCAGTATTTT	CSQGELDTQYF
.	TRBV7-9	14	.	TRBJ1-1	TGTGCCAGCAGCCCGGGACACATGAACACTGAAGCTTTCTTT	CASSPGHMNTEAFF
.	TRBV5-1	13	once	TRBJ1-1	TGCGCCAGCACCCTGTATCCCAGGGGTGAAGCTTTCTTT	CASTLYPRGEAFF
.	TRBV2	16	.	TRBJ2-7	TGTGCCAGCAGTGAATTGGGAGGCAGGCTGGGAGGCGAGCAGTACTTC	CASSELGGRLGGEQYF
.	TRBV5-1	14	.	TRBJ1-1	TGCGCCAGCAGCTTTCGGGGGGGCCTTGGTGAAGCTTTCTTT	CASSFRGGLGEAFF